The present T cell receptor (beta chain) was sequenced within a study of blood T cell repertoires in COVID-19. Whole-study context: Material from acute and convalescent COVID-19 was sourced from the United States, Italy and Spain.

The junction had 6 bases not matched to a gene; V was cut back by 3 bases and J by 2 bases. Germline V gene data show CDR1 as SGHVS and CDR2 as FQNEAQ. The CDR3 has 17 amino acids. Per the study methods: The assay estimated nucleated cells by amplifying reference gene primers. Data came from immunoSEQ multiplex PCR; TCRdb stores just in-frame clones and leaves some out. That table furnishes V, J and clone size, whereas the DNA furnished D and trimming. The sample records approximately 360,000 clones, around 90% being singletons. Specimen: peripheral blood. This TCR derives from a man aged 18 to 30 with active or convalescent COVID-19. The chain has TRBV7-8 and TRBJ2-3; TRBD2 matches 12 bases. In DNA, the CDR3 is TGTGCCAGCAGCTTCGGACTAGCGGGGCCCTTCACAGATACGCAGTATTTT. Its protein is CASSFGLAGPFTDTQYF. The full variable domain, its missing parts supplied by reference TRBV7-8 and TRBJ2-3, is GAGVSQSPRYKVAKRGQDVALRCDPISGHVSLFWYQQALGQGPEFLTYFQNEAQLDKSGLPSDRFFAERPEGSVSTLKIQRTQQEDSAVYLCASSFGLAGPFTDTQYFGPGTRLTVL.